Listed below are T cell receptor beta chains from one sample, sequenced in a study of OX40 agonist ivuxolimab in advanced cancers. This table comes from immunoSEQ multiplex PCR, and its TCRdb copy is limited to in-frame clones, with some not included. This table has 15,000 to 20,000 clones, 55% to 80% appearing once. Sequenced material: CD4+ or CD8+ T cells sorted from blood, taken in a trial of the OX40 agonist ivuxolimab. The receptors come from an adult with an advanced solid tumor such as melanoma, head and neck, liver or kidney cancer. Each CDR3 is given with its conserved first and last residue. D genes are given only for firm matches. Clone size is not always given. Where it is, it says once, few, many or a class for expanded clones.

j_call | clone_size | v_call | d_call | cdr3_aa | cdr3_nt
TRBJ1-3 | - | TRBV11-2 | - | CASSLVAGDYSGNTIYF | TGTGCCAGCAGCTTAGTGGCAGGGGACTACTCTGGAAACACCATATATTTT
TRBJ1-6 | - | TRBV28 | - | CASGLPGEYNSPLHF | TGTGCCAGCGGCCTACCAGGGGAGTATAATTCACCCCTCCACTTT
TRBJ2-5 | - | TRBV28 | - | CASSEIGGVETQYF | TGTGCCAGCAGTGAGATTGGGGGCGTGGAGACCCAGTACTTC
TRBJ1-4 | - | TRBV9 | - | CASSVGRSATNEKLFF | TGTGCCAGCAGCGTAGGCAGGAGTGCAACTAATGAAAAACTGTTTTTT
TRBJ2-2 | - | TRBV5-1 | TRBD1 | CASSPGTAGRELFF | TGCGCCAGCAGCCCCGGGACAGCCGGGCGGGAGCTGTTTTTT
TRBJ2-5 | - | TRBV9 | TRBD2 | CASSAALAGGQETQYF | TGTGCCAGCAGCGCCGCACTAGCGGGGGGACAAGAGACCCAGTACTTC
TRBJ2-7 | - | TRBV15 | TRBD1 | CATSGDRAHEQYF | TGTGCCACCAGCGGGGACAGGGCCCACGAGCAGTACTTC
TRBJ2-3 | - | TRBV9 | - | CASSVGGLPSTDTQYF | TGTGCCAGCAGCGTAGGGGGTCTCCCCTCTACAGATACGCAGTATTTT
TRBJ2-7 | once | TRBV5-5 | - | CASSLLPPGSHYEQYF | TGTGCCAGCAGCTTGTTACCCCCCGGGAGTCACTACGAGCAGTACTTC
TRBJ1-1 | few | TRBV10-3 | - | CAISEPGLNTEAFF | TGTGCCATCAGTGAGCCCGGACTGAACACTGAAGCTTTCTTT
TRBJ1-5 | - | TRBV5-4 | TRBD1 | CASSLRTGGGQPQHF | TGTGCCAGCAGCCTTAGGACAGGGGGTGGTCAGCCCCAGCATTTT
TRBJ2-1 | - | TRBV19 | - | CASSIGVLSSYNEQFF | TGTGCCAGTAGTATTGGTGTATTGAGCTCCTACAATGAGCAGTTCTTC
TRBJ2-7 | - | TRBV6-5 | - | CASSYSRGWEQYF | TGTGCCAGCAGTTATTCCAGGGGCTGGGAGCAGTACTTC
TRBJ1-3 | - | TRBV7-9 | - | CASSFFRFSGNTIYF | TGTGCCAGCAGCTTCTTCCGTTTCTCTGGAAACACCATATATTTT
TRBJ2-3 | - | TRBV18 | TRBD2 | CASSLRTSGGPDTQYF | TGTGCCAGCTCCCTTCGGACTAGCGGGGGCCCAGATACGCAGTATTTT
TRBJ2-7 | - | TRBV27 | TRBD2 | CASSLLAGEQYF | TGTGCCAGCAGTTTATTAGCGGGCGAGCAGTACTTC
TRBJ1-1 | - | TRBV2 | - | CASSGRRGWDTEAFF | TGTGCCAGCAGTGGAAGGCGAGGATGGGACACTGAAGCTTTCTTT
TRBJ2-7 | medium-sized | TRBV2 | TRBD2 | CASSGRGAYEQYF | TGTGCCAGCAGTGGTCGGGGGGCCTACGAGCAGTACTTC
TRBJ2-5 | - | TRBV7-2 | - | CASSDSGESETQYF | TGTGCCAGCAGCGACTCGGGCGAGTCAGAGACCCAGTACTTC
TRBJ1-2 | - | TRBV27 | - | CASSSSLGLRSYGYTF | TGTGCCAGCAGCTCCTCCCTAGGGCTGCGGTCCTATGGCTACACCTTC
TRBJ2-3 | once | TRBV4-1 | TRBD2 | CASSQAGGVRTDTQYF | TGCGCCAGCAGCCAAGCCGGGGGGGTTCGGACAGATACGCAGTATTTT
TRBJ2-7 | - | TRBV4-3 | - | CASSQEGSQNYEQYF | TGCGCCAGCAGCCAAGAGGGTAGCCAAAACTACGAGCAGTACTTC
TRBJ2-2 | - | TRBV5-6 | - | CASMHERGLGELFF | TGTGCCAGCATGCACGAGAGGGGCCTCGGGGAGCTGTTTTTT
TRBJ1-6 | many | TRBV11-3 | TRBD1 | CASSFRGHNSPLHF | TGTGCCAGCAGCTTCAGGGGGCATAATTCACCCCTCCACTTT
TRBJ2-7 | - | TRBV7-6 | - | CASSPGTYGDEQYF | TGTGCCAGCAGCCCCGGGACCTATGGGGACGAGCAGTACTTC
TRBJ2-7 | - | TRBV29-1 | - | CSVEGGPYEQYF | TGCAGCGTTGAAGGGGGCCCCTACGAGCAGTACTTC
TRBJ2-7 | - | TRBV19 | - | CASSLDRQSSYEQYF | TGTGCCAGTAGTCTGGACAGACAGAGCTCCTACGAGCAGTACTTC
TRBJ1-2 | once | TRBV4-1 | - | CASSQDNAYGYTF | TGCGCCAGCAGCCAAGATAACGCCTATGGCTACACCTTC
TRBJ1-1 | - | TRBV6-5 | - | CASSEVNTEAFF | TGTGCCAGCAGCGAGGTGAACACTGAAGCTTTCTTT
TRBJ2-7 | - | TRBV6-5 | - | CASRQAVGEQYF | TGTGCCAGCAGACAAGCGGTTGGGGAGCAGTACTTC
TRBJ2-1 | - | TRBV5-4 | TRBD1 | CASSQGTGTINEQFF | TGCGCCAGCAGCCAAGGGACAGGAACTATCAATGAGCAGTTCTTC
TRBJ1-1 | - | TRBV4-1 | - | CASSPHEGLTEAFF | TGCGCCAGCAGCCCTCACGAGGGTCTTACTGAAGCTTTCTTT
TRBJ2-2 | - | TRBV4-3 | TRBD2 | CASSAGTSGTGELFF | TGCGCCAGCAGCGCCGGGACTAGCGGTACCGGGGAGCTGTTTTTT
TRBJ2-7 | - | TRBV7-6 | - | CASSLNGEAYEQYF | TGTGCCAGCAGCTTAAACGGGGAAGCCTACGAGCAGTACTTC
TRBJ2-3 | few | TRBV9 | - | CASSDSGGGTDTQYF | TGTGCCAGCAGCGACTCGGGCGGCGGCACAGATACGCAGTATTTT
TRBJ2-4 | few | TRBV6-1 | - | CASSEARLAKNIQYF | TGTGCCAGCAGTGAAGCGCGGCTAGCCAAAAACATTCAGTACTTC
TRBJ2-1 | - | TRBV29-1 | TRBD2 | CSPRLAGDYNEQFF | TGCAGCCCGAGGCTAGCGGGGGACTACAATGAGCAGTTCTTC
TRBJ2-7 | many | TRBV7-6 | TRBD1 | CASSLGDSYEQYF | TGTGCCAGCAGCTTAGGGGACAGCTACGAGCAGTACTTC
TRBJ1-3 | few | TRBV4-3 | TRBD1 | CASSQDGDSGNTIYF | TGCGCCAGCAGCCAAGATGGGGACAGTGGAAACACCATATATTTT
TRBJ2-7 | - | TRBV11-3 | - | CASSSLGYAFEQYF | TGTGCCAGCAGCTCATTGGGGTACGCTTTCGAGCAGTACTTC
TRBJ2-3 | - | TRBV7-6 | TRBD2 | CASSLGSGGGTQYF | TGTGCCAGCAGCTTAGGGAGCGGGGGAGGTACGCAGTATTTT
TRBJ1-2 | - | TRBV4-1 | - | CASSLERTSIGGNYGYTF | TGCGCCAGCAGCCTAGAAAGAACTTCCATAGGGGGGAACTATGGCTACACCTTC
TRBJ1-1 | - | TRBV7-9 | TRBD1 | CAASTGMNTEAFF | TGTGCCGCCTCGACAGGGATGAACACTGAAGCTTTCTTT